The 29 T cell receptor beta chains in this list originate from one sample, sequenced in a study of blood T cell repertoires in COVID-19. The table came from immunoSEQ multiplex PCR; TCRdb's copy has only in-frame clones and leaves some out. The sample lists 150,000 to 200,000 clones; about 88% were seen once. The sequencing input was peripheral blood. The receptors were sampled from a woman in her thirties with active or convalescent COVID-19.

This clone showed up just once. The V and J genes are TRBV6-2 or TRBV6-3 and TRBJ1-2; weak D call: TRBD1 (6 bases). There are 15 residues in the CDR3. With 5 bases removed from V and 0 bases from J, the gap between germline ends came to 13 bases. Germline V gene lookup returns CDR1 MNHEY and CDR2 SVGEGT. This chain's CDR3 is CASSKRQEPNYGYTF. For the CDR3, the DNA is TGTGCCAGCAGTAAACGACAGGAGCCTAACTATGGCTACACCTTC.

The chain couples TRBV12-3 or TRBV12-4 to TRBJ2-7; tentative D call: TRBD1 (6 bases). The CDR3 is 13 residues long. V was pared by 6 bases and J by 2 bases, with 11 bases between. CDR3 sequence: CASSPGAAYEQYF. Here the CDR3 DNA reads TGTGCCAGCAGCCCAGGGGCGGCCTACGAGCAGTACTTC.

The chain recombines TRBV24-1 with TRBJ2-1, with 8 bases matching TRBD1. Trimming at V came to 4 bases and at J to 8 bases, leaving 6 bases not matched to a gene. This CDR3 has 14 residues. Germline CDR1 reads KGHDR; CDR2 reads SFDVKD. CDR3: CATSEWDRPDEQFF. CDR3 coding DNA: TGTGCCACCAGTGAATGGGACAGGCCGGATGAGCAGTTCTTC.

The J gene is TRBJ2-1, the V gene TRBV10-3; 11 bases align to TRBD2. The CDR3 covers 15 residues. V lost 2 bases to trimming and J lost 5 bases; unmatched junction nucleotides: 2. Germline loops: CDR1 ENHRY, CDR2 SYGVKD. DNA for the CDR3: TGTGCCATCAGTGAGCCTAGCGGGGGGAACAATGAGCAGTTCTTC. This encodes CAISEPSGGNNEQFF.

The chain uses TRBV11-3 and TRBJ2-1, with 8 bases matching TRBD2. CDR1 is SGHNT and CDR2 is YENEEA in the germline V gene. The CDR3 spans 13 residues. V lost 3 bases to trimming and J lost 6 bases; unmatched junction nucleotides: 1. CDR3 DNA: TGTGCCAGCAGCTTTACTAGCGGCAATGAGCAGTTCTTC. Protein sequence: CASSFTSGNEQFF. Full variable domain (rest looked up from reference TRBV11-3 and TRBJ2-1): EAGVVQSPRYKIIEKKQPVAFWCNPISGHNTLYWYLQNLGQGPELLIRYENEEAVDDSQLPKDRFSAERLKGVDSTLKIQPAELGDSAVYLCASSFTSGNEQFFGPGTRLTVL.

The chain is built from TRBV18 and TRBJ2-3, with TRBD2 identical over 10 bases. Germline loops: CDR1 KGHSH, CDR2 LQKENI. There are 17 residues in the CDR3. The V segment lost 6 bases and the J segment 0 bases; nucleotides outside the gene matches: 9. The CDR3 DNA follows: TGTGCCAGCTCGGTCGCTAGCGGGAGTGGGAGCACAGATACGCAGTATTTT. It is translated as CASSVASGSGSTDTQYF.

The chain combines TRBV15 with TRBJ1-5; unclear D gene. The length of the CDR3 is 13 residues. Germline-derived CDR1 and CDR2 are LNHNV and YYDKDF (reference sequence). The V gene lost 0 bases and the J gene lost 3 bases, with 3 bases spanning the gap. The CDR3 is CATSRDVNQPQHF. As DNA, the CDR3 is TGTGCCACCAGCAGAGACGTCAATCAGCCCCAGCATTTT.

This chain joins TRBV18 and TRBJ2-5; 7 positions agree with TRBD1. The CDR3 length is 14 residues. The V gene's germline CDR1 is KGHSH and CDR2 LQKENI. Trimming cost V 3 bases and J 5 bases; bases outside gene matches: 6. The CDR3 region is CASSPEGAGETQYF. Written as DNA, the CDR3 is TGTGCCAGCTCACCTGAGGGGGCAGGTGAGACCCAGTACTTC. Filled out from reference TRBV18 and TRBJ2-5, the complete variable domain reads NAGVMQNPRHLVRRRGQEARLRCSPMKGHSHVYWYRQLPEEGLKFMVYLQKENIIDESGMPKERFSAEFPKEGPSILRIQQVVRGDSAAYFCASSPEGAGETQYFGPGTRLLVL.

The chain is built from TRBV5-6 and TRBJ1-4, with D perhaps matching TRBD1 (5 bases). V was clipped by 2 bases and J by 0 bases, with 14 bases between them. Germline V gives CDR1 SGHDT, CDR2 YYEEEE. The CDR3 contains 17 residues. The CDR3 sequence is CASSFYDSQATNEKLFF. The CDR3 DNA reads as TGTGCCAGCAGCTTTTATGACAGTCAAGCAACTAATGAAAAACTGTTTTTT.

This clone has only a few counts. The V call is TRBV19, the J call TRBJ1-2, with TRBD1 matching over 7 bases. Germline CDR1 LNHDA, CDR2 SQIVND (reference sequence). J lost 4 bases, V lost 7 bases, and 9 bases had no gene match. CDR3 size: 14 residues. CDR3 nucleotides: TGTGCCAGTAAGGAAGACAGGGCGTCCTATGGCTACACCTTC. Amino acids: CASKEDRASYGYTF. Full variable domain (outside the CDR3, taken from reference TRBV19 and TRBJ1-2): DGGITQSPKYLFRKEGQNVTLSCEQNLNHDAMYWYRQDPGQGLRLIYYSQIVNDFQKGDIAEGYSVSREKKESFPLTVTSAQKNPTAFYLCASKEDRASYGYTFGSGTRLTVV.

This clone came up a few times. The chain couples TRBV4-2 to TRBJ2-1; D is perhaps TRBD2 (6 bases). Germline-derived CDR1 and CDR2 are LGHNA and YNFKEQ. This CDR3 comprises 16 residues. The V end was cut by 4 bases, the J end by 2 bases, with 15 bases between. The chain's CDR3 is CASSLGDSLTYNEQFF. CDR3 bases: TGTGCCAGCAGCCTGGGGGACTCCTTAACCTACAATGAGCAGTTCTTC.

The chain combines TRBV11-2 with TRBJ2-7, with 11 bases matching TRBD2. This CDR3 contains 17 residues. After removal of 5 bases from V and 3 bases from J, the junction contained 12 bases not matched to a gene. Germline assignment: CDR1 SGHAT and CDR2 FQNNGV. CDR3 sequence reads: CASSPGASGRRGYEQYF. CDR3 DNA: TGTGCCAGCAGCCCGGGGGCTAGCGGGAGGCGGGGCTACGAGCAGTACTTC.

The V call is TRBV19, the J call TRBJ2-3; the D gene is possibly TRBD1 (6 bases). CDR3 length: 15 amino acids. V was shortened by 5 bases and J by 5 bases, with 17 bases between the two germline ends. Germline assignment: CDR1 LNHDA and CDR2 SQIVND (reference sequence). CDR3 region: CASSFRQAPRDTQYF. The CDR3 nucleotides read TGTGCCAGTAGTTTCCGACAGGCCCCTAGAGATACGCAGTATTTT.

This chain links TRBV7-9 with TRBJ2-7; D is perhaps TRBD1 (5 bases). CDR1 is SEHNR, CDR2 FQNEAQ, per germline (reference sequence). CDR3 length equals 13 residues. Deletions cut 5 bases from V and 6 bases from J, with 14 bases between. The CDR3 protein is CASSKDSRSEQYF. As DNA, the CDR3 is TGTGCCAGCAGCAAAGACAGCAGATCCGAGCAGTACTTC.

Written as DNA, the CDR3 is TGTGCCAGCAGTCGACTGGTGGGGGCATTGTCTTTGAACACTGAAGCTTTCTTT. Protein product: CASSRLVGALSLNTEAFF. The rearrangement joins TRBV27 to TRBJ1-1, with TRBD1 as a possible D gene (6 bases). Germline-derived CDR1 and CDR2 are MNHEY and SMNVEV (reference sequence). This CDR3 is built from 18 residues. Trimming removed 5 bases at V and 0 bases at J, with 22 bases between.

This clone was counted a single time. The gene calls are TRBV5-1 and TRBJ1-1, with a weak D call TRBD1 (5 bases). Per the germline V gene, CDR1 is SGHRS and CDR2 is YFSETQ. CDR3 length: 14 residues. Trimming took 0 bases from V and 3 from J, leaving 9 bases between them. CDR3 region: CASSLARGYTEAFF. CDR3 sequence (DNA): TGCGCCAGCAGCTTGGCCCGGGGGTACACTGAAGCTTTCTTT.

The V and J genes are TRBV5-1 and TRBJ2-1; possible D gene TRBD2, 6 bases. The CDR3 consists of 13 residues. V lost 4 bases to trimming and J lost 7 bases, with 12 bases between them. Germline assignment: CDR1 SGHRS and CDR2 YFSETQ. The CDR3 DNA is TGCGCCAGCAGCCTGGGTAGCGGAAATGAGCAGTTCTTC. This translates into CASSLGSGNEQFF.

CDR3 amino acids: CASRKGHGEKLFF. The CDR3, as DNA: TGTGCCAGCAGGAAAGGACACGGGGAAAAACTGTTTTTT. The V call is TRBV6-5, the J call TRBJ1-4, with D possibly TRBD1 on 5 matching bases. This CDR3 is built from 13 residues. Germline V gives CDR1 MNHEY, CDR2 SVGAGI. The V end lost 6 bases, the J end lost 8 bases, and 13 bases lay between the germline ends.

The rearrangement uses TRBV19 and TRBJ1-5; 7 nucleotides align to TRBD1. Losses at the gene ends were 10 bases for V and 3 bases for J; bases not matched to a gene: 15. Germline CDR1 is LNHDA and CDR2 is SQIVND (reference sequence). This CDR3 is built from 16 residues. CDR3 nucleotide sequence: TGTGCCACACGGGGACAGTCCTTTACGCCCAATCAGCCCCAGCATTTT. Residues: CATRGQSFTPNQPQHF.

The chain uses TRBV2 and TRBJ2-5; the match to TRBD2 covers 11 bases. The CDR3 runs to 16 residues. Germline loops: CDR1 SNHLY, CDR2 FYNNEI. The V segment lost 1 base and the J segment 5 bases; nucleotides outside the gene matches: 6. The CDR3 region has the DNA TGTGCCAGCAGTGAAGTCGGTAGCGGGAGGGGGGAGACCCAGTACTTC. This codes for CASSEVGSGRGETQYF. The full variable domain, its missing parts supplied by reference TRBV2 and TRBJ2-5, is EPEVTQTPSHQVTQMGQEVILRCVPISNHLYFYWYRQILGQKVEFLVSFYNNEISEKSEIFDDQFSVERPDGSNFTLKIRSTKLEDSAMYFCASSEVGSGRGETQYFGPGTRLLVL.

This clone was seen a single time. J is TRBJ2-5 and V is TRBV23-1; 10 bases map to TRBD1. TRBV23-1 is an ORF, with its function uncertain. The CDR3 consists of 16 residues. V gave up 0 bases and J gave up 4 bases; unmatched junction bases: 5. The CDR3 loop reads CASSQSMTGGGETQYF. The CDR3 nucleotides are TGCGCCAGCAGTCAATCGATGACAGGGGGCGGAGAGACCCAGTACTTC.

The chain is built from TRBV5-1 and TRBJ2-7; the match to TRBD2 covers 15 bases. The V gene end was trimmed by 0 bases and the J gene end by 4 bases; junction bases not matched to a gene: 5. This CDR3 has 17 residues. Germline V lookup: CDR1 SGHRS, CDR2 YFSETQ. CDR3 region: CASSLGTSGGARYEQYF. The CDR3 DNA is TGCGCCAGCAGCTTGGGGACTAGCGGGGGGGCCAGGTACGAGCAGTACTTC.

The genes are TRBV5-4 and TRBJ1-2; the match to TRBD1 covers 8 bases. Per the germline V gene, CDR1 is SGHNT and CDR2 is YYREEE (reference sequence). The V segment lost 4 bases and the J segment 7 bases; nucleotides outside the gene matches: 9. CDR3 size: 14 residues. In nucleotides, the CDR3 is TGTGCCAGCAGCGGGCCCGGGACAGGATCTGGCTACACCTTC. This encodes CASSGPGTGSGYTF.

This rearrangement joins TRBV6-6 to TRBJ1-5; D perhaps matches TRBD1 (5 bases). The germline V gene has CDR1 MNHNY and CDR2 SVGAGI (reference sequence). This CDR3 region has 15 residues. Trimming shortened V by 0 bases and J by 6 bases, and 12 bases separated the two germline ends. The CDR3 protein is CASSYSGGGSQPQHF. The CDR3 nucleotides read TGTGCCAGCAGTTACTCGGGGGGGGGAAGTCAGCCCCAGCATTTT.

The gene calls are TRBV7-2 and TRBJ1-5; 8 positions match TRBD1. The CDR3 loop spans 16 amino acids. CDR1 is SGHTA and CDR2 is FQGNSA in the germline V gene. After removal of 4 bases from V and 3 bases from J, the junction contained 8 bases not matched to a gene. The CDR3 DNA reads TGTGCCAGCAGCTCAGGCAGGACAGGGCACAATCAGCCCCAGCATTTT. Translation: CASSSGRTGHNQPQHF.

The chain uses TRBV28 and TRBJ2-7, with 10 bases lining up with TRBD1. Germline CDR1 is MDHEN and CDR2 is SYDVKM. V lost 4 bases and J lost 3; bases outside the gene matches: 6. The CDR3 is 15 residues long. CDR3: CASSSPWTGGYEQYF. CDR3 nucleotides: TGTGCCAGCAGTTCCCCCTGGACAGGGGGCTACGAGCAGTACTTC.

This rearrangement joins TRBV19 to TRBJ2-3, with 12 positions matching TRBD2. Per germline, CDR1 LNHDA and CDR2 SQIVND (reference sequence). This CDR3 spans 16 amino acids. Trimming at V came to 5 bases and at J to 6 bases, leaving 9 bases not matched to a gene. The CDR3 here is CASSGRTSGDPDTQYF. The DNA for the CDR3 is TGTGCCAGTAGTGGTAGGACTAGCGGGGACCCCGATACGCAGTATTTT.

This clone was seen once. The chain combines TRBV19 with TRBJ1-1; the D gene is possibly TRBD1 (5 bases). The germline gives CDR1 LNHDA, CDR2 SQIVND (reference sequence). Deletions cut 1 base from V and 10 bases from J, with 10 bases between. This CDR3 has 12 amino acids. The DNA of the CDR3 is TGTGCCAGTAGTATAGGGGGCACCGGAGCTTTCTTT. Protein: CASSIGGTGAFF.

The chain couples TRBV19 to TRBJ1-2; the match to TRBD1 covers 8 bases. Trimming cost V 6 bases and J 2 bases; bases outside gene matches: 5. The CDR3 is made up of 14 amino acids. The germline CDR1 and CDR2 sequences are LNHDA and SQIVND (reference sequence). The CDR3 spells CASSNRDRNYGYTF. The CDR3 DNA reads as TGTGCCAGTAGCAACCGGGACAGGAACTATGGCTACACCTTC.